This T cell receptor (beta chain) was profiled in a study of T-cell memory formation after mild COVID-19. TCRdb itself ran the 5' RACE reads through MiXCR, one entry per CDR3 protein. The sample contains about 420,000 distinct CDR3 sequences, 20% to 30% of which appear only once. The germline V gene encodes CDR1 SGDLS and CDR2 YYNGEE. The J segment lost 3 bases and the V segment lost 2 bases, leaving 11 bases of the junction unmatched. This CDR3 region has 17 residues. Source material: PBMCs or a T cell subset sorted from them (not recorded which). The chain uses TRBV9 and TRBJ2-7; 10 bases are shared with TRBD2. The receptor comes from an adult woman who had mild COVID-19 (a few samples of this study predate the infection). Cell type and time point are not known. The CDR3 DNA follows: TGTGCCAGCAGCGTCTACGGACTAGCGGATAACAACTACGAGCAGTACTTC. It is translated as CASSVYGLADNNYEQYF.